These 29 T cell receptor beta chains originate from one sample sequenced in a study of blood T cell repertoires in COVID-19. Profiling relied on immunoSEQ multiplex PCR, and the TCRdb table lists in-frame clones only, not all of them. This repertoire shows more than 110,000 clones, 75% to 85% found once; its top ten account for under 6%. The specimen was peripheral blood. The source of these receptors is an elderly woman with active or convalescent COVID-19.

The V call is TRBV10-3, the J call TRBJ2-3; 12 bases line up with TRBD2. Germline lookup yields CDR1 ENHRY and CDR2 SYGVKD. V lost 5 bases and J lost 5; bases outside the gene matches: 11. CDR3 length: 17 residues. The CDR3 reads CAISWTSGVPGRDTQYF. The CDR3 coding sequence is TGTGCCATCAGTTGGACTAGCGGGGTCCCCGGGAGAGATACGCAGTATTTT.

The chain couples TRBV5-1 to TRBJ1-6; 7 bases agree with TRBD1. Germline values: CDR1 SGHRS, CDR2 YFSETQ. This CDR3 contains 14 residues. J lost 7 bases, V lost 2 bases, and 3 bases had no gene match. Written as DNA, the CDR3 is TGCGCCAGCAGCTTACCGGGACAGAATTCACCCCTCCACTTT. Translating it yields CASSLPGQNSPLHF. The full variable domain, in which reference TRBV5-1 and TRBJ1-6 provide the parts outside the CDR3, is KAGVTQTPRYLIKTRGQQVTLSCSPISGHRSVSWYQQTPGQGLQFLFEYFSETQRNKGNFPGRFSGRQFSNSRSEMNVSTLELGDSALYLCASSLPGQNSPLHFGNGTRLTVT.

V is TRBV7-8 and J is TRBJ2-2; a weak D match, TRBD1 (6 bases). The CDR3 is 15 residues long. The V end lost 3 bases, the J end lost 1 base, and 9 bases lay between the germline ends. The germline V gene has CDR1 SGHVS and CDR2 FQNEAQ. Here the CDR3 DNA reads TGTGCCAGCAGCTTCGGACAGCGGAACACCGGGGAGCTGTTTTTT. Translation gives CASSFGQRNTGELFF.

To note about this clone: The junction and the germline gene differ at one end; a read error may be behind it. The V and J genes are TRBV6-5 and TRBJ2-3; TRBD1 agrees at 9 bases. CDR1 is MNHEY and CDR2 is SVGAGI in the germline V gene. This CDR3 has 14 residues. The CDR3 is CASSDSTGGGTQYF. DNA of the CDR3: TGTGCCAGCAGTGACTCGACAGGGGGAGGTACGCAGTATTTT.

The chain is built from TRBV12-5 and TRBJ1-1, with a weak D call TRBD1 (6 bases). Germline CDR1 is LGHNT and CDR2 is FRNRAP. The CDR3 totals 18 residues. Trimming pared 3 bases from V and 2 bases from J, leaving 22 bases between. The CDR3 spells CASGFHRTSQTGNTEAFF. The CDR3 bases are TGTGCTAGTGGTTTTCACCGGACCAGCCAGACAGGAAACACTGAAGCTTTCTTT.

V is TRBV9 and J is TRBJ2-5, with a weak D call TRBD2 (6 bases). Trimming pared 0 bases from V and 4 bases from J, leaving 13 bases between. Germline V gene data show CDR1 as SGDLS and CDR2 as YYNGEE. This CDR3 spans 15 amino acids. The CDR3 DNA follows: TGTGCCAGCAGCGTAGGTACCAGGGAGGCAGAGACCCAGTACTTC. Its protein is CASSVGTREAETQYF.

This sequence joins TRBV7-6 and TRBJ2-5; tentative D call: TRBD1 (5 bases). CDR3 size: 14 residues. V was cut by 4 bases and J by 5 bases, with 14 bases left in between. The germline CDR1 and CDR2 sequences are SGHVS and FNYEAQ. The DNA for the CDR3 is TGTGCCAGCAGCTCCGTGGGGCGTAGGGAGACCCAGTACTTC. Amino acids: CASSSVGRRETQYF.

This clone was detected only once. The chain joins TRBV30 to TRBJ1-2; D might be TRBD1 (5 bases). CDR3 length: 15 residues. CDR1 is GTSNPN, CDR2 SVGIG, per germline (reference sequence). V was trimmed by 0 bases and J by 4 bases, leaving 15 bases between them. The CDR3 DNA reads as TGTGCCTGGAGTGTACTTCAGGGTGTTGGCTATGGCTACACCTTC. Translating it yields CAWSVLQGVGYGYTF.

The chain employs TRBV3-1 (or the pseudogene TRBV3-2) and TRBJ2-6; D possibly corresponds to TRBD1 (6 bases). The CDR3 is made up of 18 amino acids. Germline CDR1 reads LGHDT; CDR2 reads YNNKEL (reference sequence). Trimming stripped 6 bases from V and 1 base from J, with 19 bases between. CDR3 DNA sequence: TGTGCCAGCAGACCGACAGGTCAGGGGATTTCTGGGGCCAACGTCCTGACTTTC. This sequence encodes CASRPTGQGISGANVLTF.

This sequence joins TRBV12-3 or TRBV12-4 and TRBJ1-5, with a possible D match to TRBD1 (5 bases). The CDR3 loop spans 13 amino acids. V was clipped by 5 bases and J by 7 bases, with 12 bases between them. The CDR3 nucleotides read TGTGCCAGCAGTCCATTAGGGGTGCAGCCCCAGCATTTT. It translates to CASSPLGVQPQHF.

About this clone itself: In the same sample, other DNA sequences code for this CDR3. The J gene is TRBJ1-2, the V gene TRBV3-1 (or the pseudogene TRBV3-2); possibly TRBD1 for D (6 bases). The V end lost 5 bases, the J end lost 8 bases, and 18 bases lay between the germline ends. CDR1 and CDR2 from the germline V gene are LGHDT and YNNKEL (reference sequence). This CDR3 has 14 residues. The CDR3 nucleotides are TGTGCCAGCAGCTCCAGGGACCGCCAGGGGGGCTACACCTTC. Translation: CASSSRDRQGGYTF.

Remarks on this clone: Other nucleotide sequences from this sample produce the same CDR3. This chain links TRBV12-3 or TRBV12-4 with TRBJ1-2; unclear D gene. The CDR3 is 13 residues long. V lost 5 bases to trimming and J lost 5 bases, with 12 bases between them. The DNA of the CDR3 is TGTGCCAGCAGTCCCCGCACGGGGTATGGCTACACCTTC. Translation gives CASSPRTGYGYTF.

The rearrangement joins TRBV3-1 (or the pseudogene TRBV3-2) to TRBJ1-3, with 9 bases fitting TRBD1. Trimming removed 6 bases from V and 0 bases from J; junction bases left unmatched: 12. This CDR3 comprises 18 residues. CDR1 is LGHDT and CDR2 is YNNKEL in the germline V gene (reference sequence). The CDR3 nucleotides are TGTGCCAGCAGTCGGGGAGGACAGGGGACTTTCTCTGGAAACACCATATATTTT. This encodes CASSRGGQGTFSGNTIYF.

This clone has a handful of counts. The chain is built from TRBV6-5 and TRBJ1-1; D may be TRBD1 (5 bases). The CDR3 runs 14 residues. Germline CDR1 is MNHEY and CDR2 is SVGAGI. V was clipped by 11 bases and J by 1 base, with 17 bases between them. The CDR3, as DNA: TGTGCCCATTGTCCAGGCAGGGCGAACACTGAAGCTTTCTTT. Translating it yields CAHCPGRANTEAFF.

CDR3 region: CASTLTGTYEQYF. DNA of the CDR3: TGTGCCAGCACCTTGACAGGGACCTACGAGCAGTACTTC. This chain connects TRBV28 to TRBJ2-7, with 7 bases that match TRBD1. J lost 2 bases, V lost 7 bases, and 5 bases had no gene match. Germline V gene lookup returns CDR1 MDHEN and CDR2 SYDVKM. CDR3 length: 13 amino acids. Looking up the rest from reference TRBV28 and TRBJ2-7 gives the full variable domain: DVKVTQSSRYLVKRTGEKVFLECVQDMDHENMFWYRQDPGLGLRLIYFSYDVKMKEKGDIPEGYSVSREKKERFSLILESASTNQTSMYLCASTLTGTYEQYFGPGTRLTVT.

CDR3 nucleotide sequence: TGTGCCAGCAGCTTAGACAGGGTATCTGGAAACACCATATATTTT. This codes for CASSLDRVSGNTIYF. V usage is TRBV7-8 and J usage is TRBJ1-3, with TRBD1 as a possible D gene (6 bases). Looked up from germline, CDR1 is SGHVS and CDR2 is FQNEAQ. The CDR3 sequence is 15 residues long. V gave up 1 base and J gave up 1 base, with 8 bases separating them.

The V call is TRBV7-2, the J call TRBJ2-4, with a possible D match to TRBD2 (7 bases). This CDR3 is 15 amino acids long. CDR1 and CDR2 (germline): SGHTA, FQGNSA. The germline V and J ends were trimmed by 5 bases and 4 bases, with 15 bases remaining between them. CDR3 residues: CASSETRGAKNIQYF. For the CDR3, the DNA is TGTGCCAGCAGCGAAACTCGGGGGGCAAAAAACATTCAGTACTTC.

The rearrangement uses TRBV15 and TRBJ1-5, with 7 positions matching TRBD1. CDR1 is LNHNV, CDR2 YYDKDF, per germline (reference sequence). J was trimmed by 0 bases and V by 6 bases; bases with no gene match: 8. The CDR3 runs 16 residues. CDR3 nucleotides: TGTGCCACCAGTACAGGGGTGTCGTATAGCAATCAGCCCCAGCATTTT. Translated, it gives CATSTGVSYSNQPQHF.

This chain joins TRBV19 and TRBJ1-1; 10 positions match TRBD1. V shed 9 bases and J 6 bases; nucleotides not matched to a gene: 4. Germline CDR1 and CDR2: LNHDA and SQIVND (reference sequence). The CDR3 consists of 12 residues. The CDR3 DNA reads TGTGCCAGCCAAGGGACAGGGGCTGAAGCTTTCTTT. Translation gives CASQGTGAEAFF.

This clone was detected ten times or more. The chain links TRBV18 to TRBJ2-2; 10 nucleotides line up with TRBD1. With V trimmed by 2 bases and J by 7 bases, 1 base remained unmatched. The CDR3 loop spans 14 amino acids. Germline values: CDR1 KGHSH, CDR2 LQKENI. CDR3 protein: CASSPGTGDGELFF. The CDR3 DNA is TGTGCCAGCTCACCAGGGACAGGGGACGGGGAGCTGTTTTTT.

The V gene is TRBV6-6, the J gene TRBJ1-3; D is perhaps TRBD1 (5 bases). There are 18 residues in the CDR3. Trimming pared 5 bases from V and 2 bases from J, leaving 22 bases between. Germline CDR1 and CDR2: MNHNY and SVGAGI (reference sequence). The chain's CDR3 is CASSQTGGVAGTGNTIYF. The CDR3 DNA reads TGTGCCAGCAGTCAGACGGGGGGGGTCGCAGGGACTGGAAACACCATATATTTT.

J is TRBJ1-2 and V is TRBV28; 8 bases map to TRBD1. Trimming took 5 bases from V and 2 from J; bases not matched to a gene: 7. The CDR3 is 15 residues long. Germline CDR1 and CDR2: MDHEN and SYDVKM. CDR3 sequence: CASSHGQGGNYGYTF. As DNA, the CDR3 is TGTGCCAGCAGTCACGGACAGGGAGGCAACTATGGCTACACCTTC.

This clone was observed once. The genes are TRBV28 and TRBJ1-4, with 10 bases matching TRBD1. The CDR3 length is 15 residues. Germline CDR1 and CDR2: MDHEN and SYDVKM. V gave up 7 bases and J gave up 5 bases; unmatched junction bases: 7. The CDR3 DNA reads TGTGCCAGCACCGTACCGGGACAGGGGAATGAAAAACTGTTTTTT. It codes for CASTVPGQGNEKLFF.

There are a few counts of this clone. The gene calls are TRBV27 and TRBJ2-7, with 7 bases fitting TRBD1. Germline lookup yields CDR1 MNHEY and CDR2 SMNVEV (reference sequence). The CDR3 spans 14 residues. With V trimmed by 6 bases and J by 1 base, 6 bases remained unmatched. CDR3 in amino acids: CASSTGTASYEQYF. The DNA for the CDR3 is TGTGCCAGCAGCACCGGGACAGCTTCCTACGAGCAGTACTTC.

On this clone itself: Its ends do not fully match the called genes, so a read error is possible. The chain joins TRBV15 to TRBJ2-7; TRBD2 matches at 9 bases. The CDR3 is 15 residues long. Germline V gene data show CDR1 as LNHNV and CDR2 as YYDKDF (reference sequence). CDR3 nucleotides: TGTGCCACCAGTAGAGCGGGGGGATGGTCCTACGAGCAGTACTTC. This translates into CATSRAGGWSYEQYF.

J is TRBJ2-5 and V is TRBV28, with TRBD2 identical over 9 bases. Germline CDR1 MDHEN, CDR2 SYDVKM. There are 17 residues in the CDR3. The J segment lost 2 bases and the V segment lost 8 bases, leaving 15 bases of the junction unmatched. The CDR3 loop is CASLEASGVYPQETQYF. The CDR3 DNA reads as TGTGCCAGCCTGGAGGCTAGCGGGGTATATCCACAAGAGACCCAGTACTTC.

The chain combines TRBV29-1 with TRBJ1-1; 8 nucleotides align to TRBD1. The CDR3 is 11 amino acids. J gave up 7 bases and V 4 bases, and 2 bases lay outside the gene matches. The germline gives CDR1 SQVTM, CDR2 ANQGSEA. The CDR3, as DNA: TGCAGCGTTGGACAGGGGAATGAAGCTTTCTTT. It translates to CSVGQGNEAFF.

In its sample, this clone was seen a few times. The CDR3 reads CASRDAGGGFGSYNEQFF. CDR3 in DNA: TGTGCCAGCAGAGACGCGGGAGGGGGGTTCGGTTCCTACAATGAGCAGTTCTTC. The chain employs TRBV13 and TRBJ2-1; TRBD2 agrees at 9 bases. CDR1 and CDR2 (germline): PRHDT, FYEKMQ (reference sequence). The CDR3 sequence is 18 residues long. Trimming cost V 6 bases and J 1 base; bases outside gene matches: 13.

V usage is TRBV7-8 and J usage is TRBJ2-1, with D possibly TRBD1 on 6 matching bases. The germline V and J ends were trimmed by 5 bases and 2 bases, with 13 bases remaining between them. Germline V lookup: CDR1 SGHVS, CDR2 FQNEAQ. The CDR3 length is 15 residues. The CDR3 DNA reads TGTGCCAGCAGCGCCCGACAGGAAACCTACAATGAGCAGTTCTTC. Its translation is CASSARQETYNEQFF.